Listed below are T cell receptor beta chains from one sample, sequenced in a study of graft-versus-host responses after intestinal transplantation. Profiled with immunoSEQ multiplex PCR; TCRdb holds only in-frame clones, not every one. The profile covers roughly 20,000 clones, with 40% to 50% appearing a single time and 0.88% taken by the ten largest. The sequencing here drew on alloreactive CD4+ T cells from a mixed lymphocyte reaction culture, taken before intestinal transplant. All receptors come from a human patient who received an intestinal transplant. Both conserved end residues are part of each CDR3. The D gene is left open where the match is weak. Some rows mark clone size as missing; the rest say once, few, many or name a class of expanded clone.

cdr3_nt cdr3_aa clone_size d_call j_call v_call
TGCAGCGTTGGTAGGACAGATACGAACACTGAAGCTTTCTTT CSVGRTDTNTEAFF - - TRBJ1-1 TRBV29-1
TGTGCCAGCTCACCGGCGATAGGAAGGGGTCAGCCCCAGCATTTT CASSPAIGRGQPQHF - - TRBJ1-5 TRBV18
TGTGCCAGCAGCTTATCCCTAGCGGGGGCACGCAATGAGCAGTTCTTC CASSLSLAGARNEQFF - TRBD2 TRBJ2-1 TRBV7-8
TGTGCCAGTAAGAGGGTTGGAGCAGATACGCAGTATTTT CASKRVGADTQYF once - TRBJ2-3 TRBV19
TGTGCCAGCAGCCGGGGGGGAGTAGGTTCCAATCAGCCCCAGCATTTT CASSRGGVGSNQPQHF - - TRBJ1-5 TRBV9
TGTGCCAGCAGCCGGGGGGGCTACGAGCAGTACTTC CASSRGGYEQYF - TRBD2 TRBJ2-7 TRBV11-2
TGTGCCAGCAGCGGACAGGGAGGATTGGGCGGGGAGCTGTTTTTT CASSGQGGLGGELFF few TRBD1 TRBJ2-2 TRBV7-2
TGTGCCAGCAGGTTGACAGCGGGGGCTCCTAAGGGAACCGGGGAGCTGTTTTTT CASRLTAGAPKGTGELFF few TRBD2 TRBJ2-2 TRBV11-1
TGTGCCAGCAGCTCTCAGGGGCCGACTGAAGCTTTCTTT CASSSQGPTEAFF - - TRBJ1-1 TRBV7-9
TGCGCCAGCAGTGAATGGCGGGGCCTCACAGATACGCAGTATTTT CASSEWRGLTDTQYF - - TRBJ2-3 TRBV10-1
TGTGCCATCAGTGGGGGGCTTAATATCGGGAACACTGAAGCTTTCTTT CAISGGLNIGNTEAFF - - TRBJ1-1 TRBV10-3
TGTGCCAGCAGCTTAGCCCCCGGGACCCAGTACTTC CASSLAPGTQYF - - TRBJ2-5 TRBV7-8
TGTGCCAGCAGTTCTTTCCCTTACTATGGCTACACCTTC CASSSFPYYGYTF few - TRBJ1-2 TRBV6-5
TGTGCCAGCAGCAAGGAGCGGTTCTACACAGATACGCAGTATTTT CASSKERFYTDTQYF - - TRBJ2-3 TRBV21-1
TGCGCCAGCAGCTTGACAGGGGGCGCAGATACGCAGTATTTT CASSLTGGADTQYF few TRBD1 TRBJ2-3 TRBV5-1
TGTGCCAGCAGCGTAGGCCAGGGGGCGCTTACTAATGAAAAACTGTTTTTT CASSVGQGALTNEKLFF few TRBD1 TRBJ1-4 TRBV9
TGTGCCAGCAGTGAGACGGGGGGGCTTTACGAGCAGTACTTC CASSETGGLYEQYF - TRBD2 TRBJ2-7 TRBV2
TGTGCCAGCAGCCCACCGGACAGGGGCACTGAAGCTTTCTTT CASSPPDRGTEAFF once TRBD1 TRBJ1-1 TRBV4-2
TGTGCCAGTAGTATACTAGCGGGGACCAACACCGGGGAGCTGTTTTTT CASSILAGTNTGELFF - TRBD2 TRBJ2-2 TRBV19
TGTGCCAGCTCACCTGGGACAGGGGAAAATGAGCAGTTCTTC CASSPGTGENEQFF - TRBD1 TRBJ2-1 TRBV18
TGTGCCACCAGCAGAGATCTTGGGACTGGGAACACCATATATTTT CATSRDLGTGNTIYF - - TRBJ1-3 TRBV15
TGTGCCAGCAGCTCACAGCCTTTCACTTTGGATACGCAGTATTTT CASSSQPFTLDTQYF - - TRBJ2-3 TRBV5-5
TGTGCCAGCAGTGAAAGGGGGAACGAGCAGTACTTC CASSERGNEQYF - - TRBJ2-7 TRBV6-1
TGTGCCAGCAGCCTCCAGGGGGAGTCTGGAAACACCATATATTTT CASSLQGESGNTIYF few TRBD1 TRBJ1-3 TRBV9
TGTGCCAGCAGTAACATGAACACTGAAGCTTTCTTT CASSNMNTEAFF few - TRBJ1-1 TRBV6-6
TGTGCCATCGGTCCAGGGCCAGTGTCTAATTCACCCCTCCACTTT CAIGPGPVSNSPLHF - - TRBJ1-6 TRBV6-5
TGTGCCAGCCCAAACTACGAGCAGTACTTC CASPNYEQYF - - TRBJ2-7 TRBV27
TGTGCCAGCAGCTTACGGGACTCCAGCTCCTACAATGAGCAGTTCTTC CASSLRDSSSYNEQFF - - TRBJ2-1 TRBV7-4
TGTGCCAGCAGCTTAGCGCGGCATCCCAAAGAGACCCAGTACTTC CASSLARHPKETQYF - - TRBJ2-5 TRBV7-6
TGTGCCAGCAGCTTACCCACTATACGGGCCTACAATGAGCAGTTCTTC CASSLPTIRAYNEQFF - - TRBJ2-1 TRBV11-2
TGTGCCAGCAGCTTAAGTATCCCAGGGGTCGGTGAAGCTTTCTTT CASSLSIPGVGEAFF few - TRBJ1-1 TRBV7-2
TGTGCCAGCTCACCCCTGGAGGGATCCTATGGCTACACCTTC CASSPLEGSYGYTF few - TRBJ1-2 TRBV18
TGTGCCAGTAGTATGGGTAGCGGGGTAAACATTCAGTACTTC CASSMGSGVNIQYF - TRBD2 TRBJ2-4 TRBV19
TGTGCCAGCAGTGCCCAGGGGGCGCGAGGAAACACCATATATTTT CASSAQGARGNTIYF - TRBD1 TRBJ1-3 TRBV2
TGCAGCGTTGATGGTCCGGGGGGGTTACCTGGAGATGAGCAGTTCTTC CSVDGPGGLPGDEQFF - TRBD2 TRBJ2-1 TRBV29-1
TGTGCCAGCAGCGAACAGGGGGTTATTGGCTACGAGCAGTACTTC CASSEQGVIGYEQYF - TRBD1 TRBJ2-7 TRBV9
TGTGCCAGCAGCGCCCTACCGACAGGGACAAATGGCTACACCTTC CASSALPTGTNGYTF - TRBD1 TRBJ1-2 TRBV9
TGCGCCAGCAGCTGGACTAGCGGAGCCAAAAACATTCAGTACTTC CASSWTSGAKNIQYF few TRBD2 TRBJ2-4 TRBV10-2
TGTGCCAGCAGCCCTGAGGGGGTAAGGGGCTACACCTTC CASSPEGVRGYTF - - TRBJ1-2 TRBV7-8
TGCGCCAGCAGCTTGGTGCCGGGGGGGCCCACAGATACGCAGTATTTT CASSLVPGGPTDTQYF - TRBD2 TRBJ2-3 TRBV5-1
TGTGCCAGCAGTCAACGACAGGGTCGGGAGACCCAGTACTTC CASSQRQGRETQYF - TRBD1 TRBJ2-5 TRBV6-6
TGTGCCAGCAGTTGGGAGACCGGGGAGCTGTTTTTT CASSWETGELFF medium-sized - TRBJ2-2 TRBV6-6
TGTGCCAGCAGTAGGGACAGGATGAACACTGAAGCTTTCTTT CASSRDRMNTEAFF few TRBD1 TRBJ1-1 TRBV27
TGTGCCAGCTCTGGGACAGGGGATTTAGATACGCAGTATTTT CASSGTGDLDTQYF - TRBD1 TRBJ2-3 TRBV18
TGTGCCAGCAGCCCCTATCCCAGCGGGGGGGTGGATACGCAGTATTTT CASSPYPSGGVDTQYF - TRBD2 TRBJ2-3 TRBV5-4
TGCGCCAGCAGTTTCTTAGCGGGGGGGACGTACTCCTACGAGCAGTACTTC CASSFLAGGTYSYEQYF - TRBD2 TRBJ2-7 TRBV10-2
TGTGCCAGCAGTTTATTCGGGGGGATTCAGTACTTC CASSLFGGIQYF few TRBD2 TRBJ2-4 TRBV28
TGTGCCAGCAGCAAATCGGGACAGGGGGCGAACTATGGCTACACCTTC CASSKSGQGANYGYTF few TRBD1 TRBJ1-2 TRBV7-8
TGCGCCAGCAGCTTGGAGGTAGCGGGGGCGTCCAAAAACATTCAGTACTTC CASSLEVAGASKNIQYF - TRBD2 TRBJ2-4 TRBV5-1
TGTGCCAGCAGTTATGCGGGCAGGGGGTCCGTTTCACCCCTCCACTTT CASSYAGRGSVSPLHF - TRBD1 TRBJ1-6 TRBV6-5
TGCAGCGTTGGGGCCAGGGTCGAAGAGACCCAGTACTTC CSVGARVEETQYF - - TRBJ2-5 TRBV29-1
TGTGCCAGGGTACAGGGTCCATTGGAAAAACTGTTTTTT CARVQGPLEKLFF - - TRBJ1-4 TRBV6-6
TGCGCCAGCAGCTCTGACACGCGGGGGGCTGAAGCTTTCTTT CASSSDTRGAEAFF - - TRBJ1-1 TRBV5-1